This T cell receptor beta chain was documented in a study of T-cell reconstitution after alpha-beta-depleted transplantation in children. Study observations and caveats: Newly produced T cells mostly provided counts and TCRbeta diversity after one year, as hyperexpanded clones declined.

This clonotype was found many times. Its antigen is undetermined. This CDR3 comprises 13 residues. Looked up from germline, CDR1 is SGHKS and CDR2 is YYEKEE (reference sequence). The V gene end was trimmed by 3 bases and the J gene end by 7 bases; junction bases not matched to a gene: 3. A library of TCRbeta sequences, prepared with unique molecular identifiers, was generated. In TCRdb, the PCR reads were re-called with MiXCR into one record per CDR3 protein. The table has roughly 160,000 distinct CDR3 sequences, approximately 10% seen once. Here the sequenced sample was PBMCs, taken before TCRalphabeta/CD19-depleted stem cell transplant. This chain uses TRBV5-5 with TRBJ2-7; TRBD1 matches at 11 bases. The origin of this receptor is a boy younger than 10 with acute myeloid leukemia, due to receive a stem cell transplant. Here the CDR3 reads CASSWTGGGEQYF. CDR3 nucleotides: TGTGCCAGCAGCTGGACAGGGGGCGGAGAGCAGTACTTC.